The clone carrying this TCR beta chain has at least ten counts. Its specificity is not known. TCRdb reprocessed the 5' RACE reads with MiXCR, giving one entry per CDR3 protein. The top ten clones hold around 3% of a sample with about 240,000 distinct CDR3 sequences, more than 9% of them seen once. The data derive from a study of CD8 T cells in ankylosing spondylitis. Study-wide findings and caveats: Those disease-linked clones were CD8+; they were also relatively rare in peripheral blood. Apparently characteristic of ankylosing spondylitis blood was a TCR beta motif (about 8 highly homologous variants). Disease-linked clones were reportedly significantly enriched in matched ankylosing spondylitis synovial fluid.

The sequencing input was blood, either unsorted or a sorted T cell fraction (not recorded which). The clonotype was recovered from a male donor with ankylosing spondylitis or in good health (not recorded which).

The CDR3 DNA reads TGTGCCAGCAGCTCTAACGACAGGGGGTACCACGAGCAGTACTTC. Translating it yields CASSSNDRGYHEQYF. The chain uses TRBV5-5 and TRBJ2-7; 9 nucleotides line up with TRBD1. In germline, CDR1 is SGHKS, CDR2 YYEKEE (reference sequence). V gave up 3 bases and J gave up 5 bases; unmatched junction bases: 9. This CDR3 is built from 15 residues.